A selection of T cell receptor beta chains follows, all from one sample in a study of control samples from healthy donors and cancer patients. The method was immunoSEQ multiplex PCR; TCRdb's version includes in-frame clones alone and lacks a portion of them. Of approximately 160,000 clones in the sample, approximately 90% were seen once. Sequenced material: blood. Receptor source: a woman between 25 and 40 years old in good health. CDR3s include the opening cysteine and the closing phenylalanine or tryptophan. A D gene is named only where the DNA matches it firmly. Expanded clones are given a class, and other clones once, few, many or no size at all.

j_call | d_call | clone_size | v_call | cdr3_aa | cdr3_nt
TRBJ1-2 | NA | NA | TRBV29-1 | CSVEDWSGSDGYTF | TGCAGCGTTGAAGATTGGTCAGGGTCTGATGGCTACACCTTC
TRBJ1-3 | TRBD1 | NA | TRBV27 | CASSLQGAGNTIYF | TGTGCCAGCAGTTTACAGGGGGCTGGAAACACCATATATTTT
TRBJ1-1 | NA | NA | TRBV9 | CASSVVEGLNTEAFF | TGTGCCAGCAGCGTAGTCGAGGGGTTGAACACTGAAGCTTTCTTT
TRBJ2-3 | NA | NA | TRBV5-1 | CASRALEDGNTQYF | TGCGCCAGCAGGGCCCTTGAGGATGGAAATACGCAGTATTTT
TRBJ1-2 | NA | NA | TRBV20-1 | CSASNTQSGYTF | TGCAGTGCTAGTAATACGCAAAGTGGCTACACCTTC
TRBJ2-4 | NA | NA | TRBV23-1 | CASSQGPLPNLAKNIQYF | TGCGCCAGCAGTCAGGGACCTTTACCGAACCTAGCCAAAAACATTCAGTACTTC
TRBJ2-4 | NA | NA | TRBV13 | CASSFFAPPEGKNIQYF | TGTGCCAGCAGCTTCTTCGCCCCACCGGAGGGGAAGAACATTCAGTACTTC
TRBJ1-4 | NA | NA | TRBV28 | CASSITGRGNEKLFF | TGTGCCAGCAGTATTACAGGGCGGGGAAATGAAAAACTGTTTTTT
TRBJ2-7 | TRBD2 | NA | TRBV15 | CATSRVGGSSYEQYF | TGTGCCACCAGCAGAGTGGGCGGGAGCTCCTACGAGCAGTACTTC
TRBJ2-7 | TRBD1 | NA | TRBV19 | CASSMAFGQASYEQYF | TGTGCCAGTAGTATGGCGTTCGGACAGGCCTCCTACGAGCAGTACTTC
TRBJ2-5 | TRBD1 | NA | TRBV5-5 | CASSPRTGVTVGETQYF | TGTGCCAGCAGCCCAAGGACAGGGGTTACGGTAGGGGAGACCCAGTACTTC
TRBJ1-5 | NA | NA | TRBV28 | CASSLLQVSNQPQHF | TGTGCCAGCAGTTTACTTCAGGTTAGCAATCAGCCCCAGCATTTT
TRBJ2-7 | NA | NA | TRBV27 | CASSSDSTYEQYF | TGTGCCAGCAGTTCGGACTCTACTTACGAGCAGTACTTC
TRBJ2-1 | NA | NA | TRBV6-6 | CASSYSRTDNEQFF | TGTGCCAGCAGTTACTCCCGGACAGACAATGAGCAGTTCTTC
TRBJ2-1 | TRBD2 | NA | TRBV7-2 | CASSPIGGLGDDDEQFF | TGTGCCAGCAGCCCTATCGGGGGACTAGGGGACGATGATGAGCAGTTCTTC
TRBJ2-2 | NA | NA | TRBV5-6 | CASSLSGTFDRLGELFF | TGTGCCAGCAGCTTGTCCGGGACTTTTGATCGACTCGGGGAGCTGTTTTTT
TRBJ2-4 | TRBD2 | once | TRBV5-4 | CASSFGREGKNIQYF | TGTGCCAGCAGCTTCGGGAGGGAGGGAAAAAACATTCAGTACTTC
TRBJ1-1 | TRBD1 | NA | TRBV9 | CASSLGQGGLETEAFF | TGTGCCAGCAGCCTGGGACAGGGTGGTTTGGAAACTGAAGCTTTCTTT
TRBJ2-7 | TRBD1 | NA | TRBV9 | CASSPPGGDVNEQYF | TGTGCCAGCAGCCCCCCAGGGGGAGATGTGAACGAGCAGTACTTC
TRBJ2-6 | NA | NA | TRBV3-1/TRBV3-2 | CASSQESISGANVLTF | TGTGCCAGCAGCCAAGAATCGATCTCTGGGGCCAACGTCCTGACTTTC
TRBJ2-2 | NA | NA | TRBV12-3/TRBV12-4 | CASSLRGAGELFF | TGTGCCAGCAGTTTAAGAGGCGCCGGGGAGCTGTTTTTT
TRBJ2-1 | NA | NA | TRBV5-6 | CASSLLRQEPRDEQFF | TGTGCCAGCAGCTTGCTCCGACAGGAGCCGAGAGATGAGCAGTTCTTC
TRBJ1-2 | TRBD1 | few | TRBV7-3 | CASSPGRGGFGYTF | TGTGCCAGCAGCCCGGGAAGAGGGGGCTTTGGCTACACCTTC